These 17 T cell receptor beta chains came from one sample sequenced in a study of shared T cell receptors in the human thymus. TCRdb keeps only in-frame clones here, not all; method: immunoSEQ multiplex PCR. The sample consists of under 850,000 clones, approximately 90% of them appearing once. The same data also contributed to another study, on human thymus T cells.

Input material: thymocytes. The source of these receptors is a boy in the first two years of life with a congenital heart defect.

V usage is TRBV28 and J usage is TRBJ2-7; TRBD2 is a possible D gene (6 bases). Germline CDR1 is MDHEN and CDR2 is SYDVKM. The CDR3 sequence is 17 residues long. V was trimmed by 6 bases and J by 3 bases, leaving 24 bases between them. DNA for the CDR3: TGTGCCAGCAGAGAGCCGGGACTCGCTCCCCGCTACTACGAGCAGTACTTC. Amino acid sequence: CASREPGLAPRYYEQYF.

This chain connects TRBV10-3 to TRBJ1-4; D is possibly TRBD1 (5 bases). Trimming pared 7 bases from V and 3 bases from J, leaving 9 bases between. This CDR3 spans 13 amino acids. Per germline, CDR1 ENHRY and CDR2 SYGVKD. In nucleotides, the CDR3 is TGTGCCATCACCGCAGGGCCTAATGAAAAACTGTTTTTT. Translation gives CAITAGPNEKLFF.

The J gene is TRBJ2-2, the V gene TRBV7-6; 7 positions agree with TRBD1. The ends lost 0 bases at V and 0 bases at J; junction bases unmatched: 4. The germline V gene encodes CDR1 SGHVS and CDR2 FNYEAQ. The CDR3 consists of 17 residues. CDR3 loop: CASSLAGTEPNTGELFF. CDR3 nucleotide sequence: TGTGCCAGCAGCTTAGCCGGGACAGAACCGAACACCGGGGAGCTGTTTTTT.

The rearrangement links TRBV7-2 to TRBJ2-3; 14 nucleotides line up with TRBD2. The trim removed 4 bases at V and 5 bases at J, leaving 14 bases unmatched. CDR3 length: 19 amino acids. In germline, CDR1 is SGHTA, CDR2 FQGNSA. The CDR3 reads CASSWTSGRFDGHIDTQYF. In nucleotides, the CDR3 is TGTGCCAGCAGCTGGACTAGCGGGAGGTTCGACGGGCACATAGATACGCAGTATTTT.

This clone was recorded only once. The junction shows a germline mismatch at one end, possibly a read error. The rearrangement links TRBV29-1 to TRBJ2-1; the match to TRBD2 covers 7 bases. The CDR3 is 11 amino acids. Germline CDR1 SQVTM, CDR2 ANQGSEA. The CDR3: CSALGGTTEVF. In DNA form, the CDR3 reads TGCAGCGCCCTCGGTGGGACTACTGAGGTCTTC.

The chain is built from TRBV28 and TRBJ2-1, with a weak D call TRBD1 (6 bases). Trimming removed 5 bases at V and 2 bases at J, with 10 bases between. The germline CDR1 and CDR2 sequences are MDHEN and SYDVKM. The CDR3 loop spans 14 amino acids. CDR3 residues: CASSPDRTYNEQFF. In DNA, the CDR3 is TGTGCCAGCAGTCCCGACAGGACCTACAATGAGCAGTTCTTC.

The genes are TRBV6-1 and TRBJ2-7, with D hard to call. Looked up from germline, CDR1 is MNHNS and CDR2 is SASEGT. The CDR3 length is 12 residues. V was shortened by 2 bases and J by 6 bases, with 8 bases between the two germline ends. The CDR3 DNA follows: TGTGCCAGCAGTGAACGGTTGAGCGAGCAGTACTTC. It translates to CASSERLSEQYF.

The rearrangement joins TRBV27 to TRBJ2-7; possible D gene TRBD1, 5 bases. CDR1 and CDR2 (germline): MNHEY, SMNVEV (reference sequence). The V end was cut by 6 bases, the J end by 3 bases, with 24 bases between. CDR3 size: 17 residues. The CDR3, as DNA: TGTGCCAGCAGCCTCCACCCCCCAGGGCCCACGAACTACGAGCAGTACTTC. Translated: CASSLHPPGPTNYEQYF.

The chain has TRBV30 and TRBJ2-2; 7 bases are a match to TRBD1. The trim removed 0 bases at V and 9 bases at J, leaving 4 bases unmatched. The germline V gene has CDR1 GTSNPN and CDR2 SVGIG (reference sequence). There are 13 residues in the CDR3. CDR3 protein: CAWSVGGQWELFF. The CDR3 bases are TGTGCCTGGAGTGTAGGGGGACAGTGGGAGCTGTTTTTT.

The chain combines TRBV2 with TRBJ2-3; weak D call: TRBD2 (5 bases). Trimming shortened V by 3 bases and J by 2 bases, and 9 bases separated the two germline ends. From germline, CDR1 is SNHLY and CDR2 FYNNEI. The CDR3 totals 14 residues. The CDR3: CASSDRRVTDTQYF. The CDR3, as DNA: TGTGCCAGCAGTGACAGGCGGGTCACAGATACGCAGTATTTT.

The chain couples TRBV5-6 to TRBJ2-2; TRBD2 is a possible D gene (6 bases). The V and J ends lost 4 bases and 2 bases respectively, with 18 bases between them. Germline loops: CDR1 SGHDT, CDR2 YYEEEE. This CDR3 contains 17 residues. The CDR3 sequence: CASSPESAGLNTGELFF. The CDR3 nucleotides are TGTGCCAGCAGCCCGGAAAGCGCAGGACTAAACACCGGGGAGCTGTTTTTT.

The chain carries TRBV14 and TRBJ2-7; D uncertain. Germline V gives CDR1 SGHDN, CDR2 FVKESK. The V gene lost 1 base and the J gene lost 3 bases, with 10 bases spanning the gap. This CDR3 is built from 14 residues. The CDR3 spells CASSQGGVNYEQYF. In nucleotides, the CDR3 is TGTGCCAGCAGCCAAGGTGGAGTCAACTACGAGCAGTACTTC.

The CDR3 sequence: CASSLAGVAGDTQYF. For the CDR3, the DNA is TGTGCCAGCAGCCTCGCCGGGGTAGCAGGAGATACGCAGTATTTT. This chain connects TRBV7-9 to TRBJ2-3, with D possibly TRBD2 on 5 matching bases. The CDR3 loop spans 15 amino acids. The V and J ends lost 5 bases and 5 bases respectively, with 17 bases between them. Germline CDR1 is SEHNR and CDR2 is FQNEAQ (reference sequence).

This sequence joins TRBV11-3 and TRBJ2-1; D remains unclear. Germline CDR1 is SGHNT and CDR2 is YENEEA. The CDR3 is 13 amino acids. Trimming stripped 1 base from V and 6 bases from J, with 7 bases between. DNA of the CDR3: TGTGCCAGCAGCTTAGCCTCTAGCAATGAGCAGTTCTTC. Its protein is CASSLASSNEQFF.

This clone turned up a few times. The chain has TRBV19 and TRBJ1-2; 8 nucleotides line up with TRBD1. V was clipped by 4 bases and J by 4 bases; unmatched bases: 11. The CDR3 has 16 amino acids. CDR1 LNHDA and CDR2 SQIVND come from the germline V gene (reference sequence). The chain's CDR3 is CASSTNIKTGAYGYTF. CDR3 coding DNA: TGTGCCAGTAGTACCAATATCAAGACAGGGGCCTATGGCTACACCTTC.

The V and J genes are TRBV15 and TRBJ2-5, with 10 nucleotides matching TRBD2. The CDR3 sequence is 14 residues long. J was trimmed by 12 bases and V by 4 bases; bases with no gene match: 11. The V gene's germline CDR1 is LNHNV and CDR2 YYDKDF (reference sequence). The CDR3 loop reads CATSMSGRAPGEYF. CDR3 nucleotide sequence: TGTGCCACCAGCATGAGCGGGAGGGCACCGGGGGAGTACTTC.

The chain joins TRBV5-1 to TRBJ2-7; TRBD2 matches at 13 bases. The CDR3 contains 14 residues. CDR1 SGHRS and CDR2 YFSETQ come from the germline V gene. V was pared by 4 bases and J by 6 bases, with 4 bases of the junction left unmatched. CDR3 nucleotides: TGCGCCAGCAGCCGGACTAGCGGGAGTTCCGAGCAGTACTTC. This codes for CASSRTSGSSEQYF.